One T cell receptor (beta chain) is described in this entry. These data originate in a study of blood T cell repertoires in COVID-19. The germline gives CDR1 SGHRS, CDR2 YFSETQ. J gave up 2 bases and V 0 bases, and 5 bases lay outside the gene matches. The CDR3 runs to 16 residues. In the original processing: The assay estimated nucleated cells by amplifying reference gene primers. Clones were sequenced by immunoSEQ multiplex PCR, and TCRdb holds only the in-frame ones, with some missing. That table is the source of V, J and clone size, and D and trimming were worked out from the DNA. The sample lists roughly 340,000 clones, about 89% occurring once.

The clonotype originates from a woman aged 45 to 65 with COVID-19, enrolled during active disease. The chain carries TRBV5-1 and TRBJ1-2; TRBD1 agrees at 9 bases. What was sequenced was peripheral blood. CDR3 bases: TGCGCCAGCAGCTTGGGTGCCGGGACAGGGAACTATGGCTACACCTTC. As protein: CASSLGAGTGNYGYTF.